Listed here are 10 T cell receptor beta chains from one sample, sequenced in a study of T-cell reconstitution after alpha-beta-depleted transplantation in children. Unique molecular identifiers were built into the TCRbeta library. A single record per CDR3 protein comes from TCRdb applying MiXCR to the PCR reads. In the table there are 500,000 or so distinct CDR3 sequences, approximately 30% of which are singletons. The sequences come from PBMCs from the stem cell graft donor, collected from the stem cell graft. These receptors were collected from a human donor who donated a stem cell graft to a child with aplastic anemia.

The table lists this clonotype with a few counts. The chain couples TRBV7-2 to TRBJ2-1; no reliable D call. Trimming left V 5 bases short and J 5 bases short, with 10 bases between. The CDR3 sequence is 13 residues long. The V gene's germline CDR1 is SGHTA and CDR2 FQGNSA. This chain's CDR3 is CASSRPRDNEQFF. The DNA of the CDR3 is TGTGCCAGCAGCCGGCCCCGGGACAATGAGCAGTTCTTC.

The gene calls are TRBV9 and TRBJ2-7; TRBD2 is a possible D gene (6 bases). CDR1 SGDLS and CDR2 YYNGEE come from the germline V gene. Trimming shortened V by 0 bases and J by 3 bases, and 13 bases separated the two germline ends. This CDR3 comprises 15 residues. The CDR3 bases are TGTGCCAGCAGCGTAGCGCCTAGCGCAAGCTACGAGCAGTACTTC. Translating it yields CASSVAPSASYEQYF.

The chain combines TRBV15 with TRBJ2-2; 10 nucleotides agree with TRBD2. The CDR3 loop spans 17 amino acids. Germline-derived CDR1 and CDR2 are LNHNV and YYDKDF (reference sequence). V was clipped by 3 bases and J by 6 bases; unmatched bases: 10. CDR3 protein: CATSRSAGGPAPGELFF. The CDR3 nucleotides read TGTGCCACCAGCAGGTCAGCGGGAGGGCCGGCGCCCGGGGAGCTGTTTTTT.

This clonotype has just a few counts. This chain joins TRBV9 and TRBJ2-3; 8 bases map to TRBD2. Germline-derived CDR1 and CDR2 are SGDLS and YYNGEE. This CDR3 region has 15 residues. The V gene end was trimmed by 1 base and the J gene end by 5 bases; junction bases not matched to a gene: 6. CDR3 nucleotides: TGTGCCAGCAGCGTAACAGCGGGAGAAAGAGATACGCAGTATTTT. Its protein is CASSVTAGERDTQYF. The full variable domain, with the rest looked up from reference TRBV9 and TRBJ2-3, is DSGVTQTPKHLITATGQRVTLRCSPRSGDLSVYWYQQSLDQGLQFLIQYYNGEERAKGNILERFSAQQFPDLHSELNLSSLELGDSALYFCASSVTAGERDTQYFGPGTRLTVL.

The V call is TRBV20-1, the J call TRBJ2-1, with 8 bases fitting TRBD2. Trimming cost V 4 bases and J 7 bases; bases outside gene matches: 15. Germline V gene data show CDR1 as DFQATT and CDR2 as SNEGSKA (reference sequence). This CDR3 region has 16 residues. Here the CDR3 reads CSANPPTGGPRNEQFF. The CDR3 nucleotides read TGCAGTGCTAACCCTCCAACGGGAGGGCCGCGTAATGAGCAGTTCTTC.

V usage is TRBV4-3 and J usage is TRBJ2-3; the D gene could be TRBD1 or TRBD2 (6 bases each). V lost 1 base and J lost 2, with 13 bases in between. CDR3 length: 16 residues. Germline CDR1 is LGHNA and CDR2 is YSLEER. For the CDR3, the DNA is TGCGCCAGCAGCCAAGTGGGGGCGGGACCCACAGATACGCAGTATTTT. Amino acid sequence: CASSQVGAGPTDTQYF.

The chain combines TRBV6-1 with TRBJ2-7; maybe TRBD1 (6 bases). Germline V gives CDR1 MNHNS, CDR2 SASEGT. Between the trimmed V and J ends, which lost 6 bases and 0 bases, there was a span of 18 bases. The CDR3 contains 16 residues. CDR3 in amino acids: CASRGDNRAPSYEQYF. In DNA, the CDR3 is TGTGCCAGCAGGGGCGATAACAGGGCTCCCTCCTACGAGCAGTACTTC.

The chain uses TRBV18 and TRBJ1-1; TRBD1 is a possible D gene (5 bases). The CDR3 extends over 15 amino acids. Germline CDR1 reads KGHSH; CDR2 reads LQKENI. Trimming removed 3 bases from V and 5 bases from J, with 16 bases in between. The CDR3 loop is CASSPSQQGGTEAFF. CDR3 DNA: TGTGCCAGCTCACCTAGTCAGCAGGGCGGTACTGAAGCTTTCTTT.

This clonotype has a handful of counts. The chain employs TRBV5-5 and TRBJ2-7; D not resolved. Germline values: CDR1 SGHKS, CDR2 YYEKEE (reference sequence). V was clipped by 0 bases and J by 6 bases, with 13 bases between them. The CDR3 totals 14 residues. The DNA of the CDR3 is TGTGCCAGCAGCTTGGTCCGGCAGTCCAGCGAGCAGTACTTC. Translation gives CASSLVRQSSEQYF.

The chain couples TRBV30 to TRBJ2-5; D possibly uses TRBD1 or TRBD2 (6 bases each). Germline V gene data show CDR1 as GTSNPN and CDR2 as SVGIG (reference sequence). V was clipped by 4 bases and J by 2 bases, with 11 bases between them. The CDR3 sequence is 13 residues long. The chain's CDR3 is CAWNGGRQETQYF. In nucleotides, the CDR3 is TGTGCCTGGAATGGGGGGCGGCAAGAGACCCAGTACTTC. Drawing the rest from reference TRBV30 and TRBJ2-5, the complete variable domain is SQTIHQWPATLVQPVGSPLSLECTVEGTSNPNLYWYRQAAGRGLQLLFYSVGIGQISSEVPQNLSASRPQDRQFILSSKKLLLSDSGFYLCAWNGGRQETQYFGPGTRLLVL.